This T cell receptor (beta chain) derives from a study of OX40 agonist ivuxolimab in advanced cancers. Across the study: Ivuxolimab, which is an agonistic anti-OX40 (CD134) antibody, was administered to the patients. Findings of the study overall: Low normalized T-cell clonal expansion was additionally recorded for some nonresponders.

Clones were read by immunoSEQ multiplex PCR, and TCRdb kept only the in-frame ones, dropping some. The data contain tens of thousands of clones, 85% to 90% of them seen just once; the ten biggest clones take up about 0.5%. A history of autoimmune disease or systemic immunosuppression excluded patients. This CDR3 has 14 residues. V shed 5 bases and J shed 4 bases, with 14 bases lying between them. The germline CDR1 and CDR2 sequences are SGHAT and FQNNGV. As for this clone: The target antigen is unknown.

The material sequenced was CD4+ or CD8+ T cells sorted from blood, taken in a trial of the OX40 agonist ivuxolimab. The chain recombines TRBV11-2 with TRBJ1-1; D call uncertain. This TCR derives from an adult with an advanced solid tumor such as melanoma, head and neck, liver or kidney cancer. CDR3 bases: TGTGCCAGCAGCCAGGAGCTTTTGGGCACTGAAGCTTTCTTT. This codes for CASSQELLGTEAFF. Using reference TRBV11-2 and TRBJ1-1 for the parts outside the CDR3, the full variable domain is EAGVAQSPRYKIIEKRQSVAFWCNPISGHATLYWYQQILGQGPKLLIQFQNNGVVDDSQLPKDRFSAERLKGVDSTLKIQPAKLEDSAVYLCASSQELLGTEAFFGQGTRLTVV.